This TCR beta chain was sequenced during a study of cytotoxic CD8 clonotypes in ibrutinib-treated CLL. CDR1 is MDHEN, CDR2 SYDVKM, per germline. Trimming took off 4 bases at V and 0 bases at J, with 6 bases between the two ends. The length of the CDR3 is 14 residues. Libraries were prepared by immunoSEQ multiplex PCR; TCRdb keeps only in-frame clonotypes and omits some of them. The table lists about 130,000 clones, around 85% of them singletons. The chain has TRBV28 and TRBJ2-2, with D uncertain. The input for sequencing was PBMCs, taken after 24 months of ibrutinib treatment. The receptor comes from a human donor with chronic lymphocytic leukemia. The CDR3 is CASSSGANTGELFF. In nucleotides, the CDR3 is TGTGCCAGCAGTTCAGGCGCGAACACCGGGGAGCTGTTTTTT.